Here is one T cell receptor (beta chain) with its context. The sample comes from a study of blood T cell repertoires in COVID-19. Across the whole study: The cDNA or gDNA used as material had been derived from T cells, B-cell-depleted T cells, or PBMCs.

Original processing notes: Reference gene primer amplification yielded estimated nucleated cell counts. Profiling relied on immunoSEQ multiplex PCR, and the TCRdb table lists in-frame clones only, not all of them. V and J calls and clone size are those listed in that table; D and trimming were worked out from the DNA. The sample yields approximately 220,000 clones, roughly nine tenths seen once. The V and J ends lost 5 bases and 2 bases, in that order; junction bases with no gene match: 8. The CDR3 spans 16 residues. The germline V gene has CDR1 SEHNR and CDR2 FQNEAQ (reference sequence). The TCR comes from a woman aged 45 to 65 with acute or convalescent COVID-19. The sample taken for sequencing was peripheral blood. The V call is TRBV7-9, the J call TRBJ2-3, with 9 bases that match TRBD2. CDR3 sequence reads: CASSLRVAGVTDTQYF. The CDR3 DNA reads as TGTGCCAGCAGCCTCCGGGTAGCGGGAGTCACAGATACGCAGTATTTT. Full variable domain (remainder filled in from reference TRBV7-9 and TRBJ2-3): DTGVSQNPRHKITKRGQNVTFRCDPISEHNRLYWYRQTLGQGPEFLTYFQNEAQLEKSRLLSDRFSAERPKGSFSTLEIQRTEQGDSAMYLCASSLRVAGVTDTQYFGPGTRLTVL.